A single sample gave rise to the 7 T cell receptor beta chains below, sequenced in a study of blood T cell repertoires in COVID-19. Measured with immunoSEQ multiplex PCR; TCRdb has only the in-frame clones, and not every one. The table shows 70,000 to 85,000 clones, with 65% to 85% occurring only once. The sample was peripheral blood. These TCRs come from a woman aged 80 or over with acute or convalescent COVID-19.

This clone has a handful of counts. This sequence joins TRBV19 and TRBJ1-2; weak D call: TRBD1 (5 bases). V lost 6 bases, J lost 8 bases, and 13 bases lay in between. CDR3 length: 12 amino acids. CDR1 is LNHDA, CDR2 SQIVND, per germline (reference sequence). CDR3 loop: CASRDQGVGYTF. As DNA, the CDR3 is TGTGCCAGTAGGGATCAGGGTGTAGGCTACACCTTC.

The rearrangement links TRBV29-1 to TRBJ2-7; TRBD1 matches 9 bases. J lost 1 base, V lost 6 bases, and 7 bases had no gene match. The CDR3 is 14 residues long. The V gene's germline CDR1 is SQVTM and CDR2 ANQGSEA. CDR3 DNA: TGCAGCGTGGGACAGGGAGGGGGGTCCTACGAGCAGTACTTC. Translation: CSVGQGGGSYEQYF.

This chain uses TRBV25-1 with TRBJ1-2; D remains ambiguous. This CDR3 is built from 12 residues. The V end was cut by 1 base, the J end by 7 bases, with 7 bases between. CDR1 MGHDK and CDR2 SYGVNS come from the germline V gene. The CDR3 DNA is TGTGCCAGCAGTGAATGGCTTGCTGGCTACACCTTC. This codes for CASSEWLAGYTF.

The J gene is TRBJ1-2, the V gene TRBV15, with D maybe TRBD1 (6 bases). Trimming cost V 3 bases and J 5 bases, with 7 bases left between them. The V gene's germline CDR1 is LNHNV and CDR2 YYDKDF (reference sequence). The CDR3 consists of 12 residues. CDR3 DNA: TGTGCCACCAGCAGGGACAGTTATGGCTACACCTTC. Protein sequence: CATSRDSYGYTF.

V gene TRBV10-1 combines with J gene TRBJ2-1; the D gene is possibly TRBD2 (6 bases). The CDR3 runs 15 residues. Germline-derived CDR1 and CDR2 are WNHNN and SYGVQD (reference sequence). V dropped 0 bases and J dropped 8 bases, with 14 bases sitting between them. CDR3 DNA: TGCGCCAGCAGTGAGTCCCGGCGGGGTGGGGATGAGCAGTTCTTC. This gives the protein CASSESRRGGDEQFF.

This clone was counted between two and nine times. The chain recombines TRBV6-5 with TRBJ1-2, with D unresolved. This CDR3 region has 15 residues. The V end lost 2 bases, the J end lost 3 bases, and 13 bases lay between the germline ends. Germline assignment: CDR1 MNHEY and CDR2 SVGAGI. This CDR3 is CASSYTTAGDYGYTF. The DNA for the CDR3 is TGTGCCAGCAGTTACACGACGGCCGGGGACTATGGCTACACCTTC.

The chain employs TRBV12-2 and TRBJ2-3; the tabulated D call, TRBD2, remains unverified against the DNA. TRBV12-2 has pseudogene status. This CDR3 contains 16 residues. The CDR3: CASRPEGGAGGDTQYF. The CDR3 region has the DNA TGTGCAAGTCGTCCTGAAGGGGGGGCCGGGGGAGATACGCAGTATTTT.